This T cell receptor (beta chain) was retrieved from a study of cytotoxic CD8 clonotypes in ibrutinib-treated CLL. Study details: By median roughly 72 months, 12 had progressed and approximately 15 stayed remitted; responses had been 2 complete and 24 partial. Collecting the response samples happened after a median about twelve months of treatment, with a range of 6 to 36.

Data came from immunoSEQ multiplex PCR; TCRdb stores just in-frame clones and leaves some out. The sample records about 300,000 clones, over 55% being singletons. Whole-study results and caveats: Patients had baseline clonality above age-matched healthy donors, and this clonality moved with circulating CD8+ T-cell counts. Ibrutinib response saw clonality rise, and progression saw it return toward baseline.

This CDR3 has 16 residues. V dropped 7 bases and J dropped 6; count of bases not matched to a gene: 13. CDR1 SNHLY and CDR2 FYNNEI come from the germline V gene. On this clone: Antigen unknown.

This chain links TRBV2 with TRBJ2-1; TRBD2 aligns across 9 bases. The material sequenced was PBMCs, taken after 36 months of ibrutinib treatment. The clonotype originates from a human donor with chronic lymphocytic leukemia. CDR3 DNA: TGTGCCAGCACGGCAGATAGCGGGAGACTAAGCAATGAGCAGTTCTTC. Protein sequence: CASTADSGRLSNEQFF.